What follows is one T cell receptor beta chain and its context. TCRdb's copy holds only in-frame clones and misses some; the assay was immunoSEQ multiplex PCR. The sample has some 78,000 clones, 84% seen once. The data were obtained in a study of identifying expanded T cells in peripheral blood. The sequenced sample consisted of blood. The clonotype originates from a person aged 18-70 years in good health.

The DNA for the CDR3 is TGTGCCAGCAGCTCAAGGGGTGGGGAGGGAAATGAGCAGTTCTTC. Its translation: CASSSRGGEGNEQFF. The chain employs TRBV7-2 and TRBJ2-1; 7 nucleotides line up with TRBD2. The CDR3 has 15 amino acids. Germline V gives CDR1 SGHTA, CDR2 FQGNSA. The J segment lost 7 bases and the V segment lost 4 bases, leaving 10 bases of the junction unmatched.